These T cell receptor beta chains were read from a single sample in a study of CD8 T cells in ankylosing spondylitis. One entry per CDR3 protein results from TCRdb running MiXCR on the 5' RACE reads. This sample has hundreds of thousands of distinct CDR3 sequences, with around 26% found just once. Sequencing used blood, either unsorted or a sorted T cell fraction (not recorded which). Receptor source: a male donor with ankylosing spondylitis. Each CDR3 is given with its conserved first and last residue. D genes are given only for firm matches. Only some rows state a clone size, as once, few, many or a class for expanded clones.

>TRBJ2-5|NA|TRBV5-1|TRBD1
TGCGCCAGCAACATACAGGGGGCTGACGAGACCCAGTACTTC
CASNIQGADETQYF
>TRBJ2-7|NA|TRBV5-1|TRBD1
TGCGCCAGCAGCTTGGGTCCGGGACAGGGAAGAGAGCAGTACTTC
CASSLGPGQGREQYF
>TRBJ1-3|once|TRBV10-3|NA
TGTGCCATCAGTCCCTCCGGCCGGGGAATTGGAAACACCATATATTTT
CAISPSGRGIGNTIYF
>TRBJ2-1|NA|TRBV20-1|TRBD2
TGCAGTGCTGACTTACGTAGCGGGAGGGTTGACAATGAGCAGTTCTTC
CSADLRSGRVDNEQFF
>TRBJ2-3|NA|TRBV29-1|NA
TGCAGCGCGGGAAGGCCTCGGACAGATACGCAGTATTTT
CSAGRPRTDTQYF
>TRBJ2-1|NA|TRBV2|NA
TGTGCCAGCGGGGACCTCACCTACAATGAGCAGTTCTTC
CASGDLTYNEQFF
>TRBJ1-1|NA|TRBV20-1|TRBD1
TGCAGTGCTGTACTGGGACAGGGGATTACTGAAGCTTTCTTT
CSAVLGQGITEAFF
>TRBJ2-2|many|TRBV12-3/TRBV12-4|TRBD1
TGTGCCAGCACACCGGGACAGGGGGCGAACACCGGGGAGCTGTTTTTT
CASTPGQGANTGELFF
>TRBJ2-3|NA|TRBV4-2|TRBD2
TGTGCCAGCAGCCAAGATCGTAGAAGAGATAGCGGGAGATCGGATACGCAGTATTTT
CASSQDRRRDSGRSDTQYF
>TRBJ2-7|NA|TRBV20-1|NA
TGCAGTGCCGTAAAAACCCTTGGGGCAGATGAGCAGTACTTC
CSAVKTLGADEQYF
>TRBJ1-2|NA|TRBV12-3/TRBV12-4|NA
TGTGCCAGCAGTTTAGAAGGGATCTATGGCTACACCTTC
CASSLEGIYGYTF
>TRBJ1-1|NA|TRBV5-1|NA
TGCGCCAGCAGCTTTTCACAGGGACCCACTGAAGCTTTCTTT
CASSFSQGPTEAFF
>TRBJ2-1|NA|TRBV4-1|TRBD2
TGCGCCAGCAGCCCCCCAGGGACTATCACTGAGCAGTTCTTC
CASSPPGTITEQFF
>TRBJ2-7|few|TRBV7-8|NA
TGTGCCAGCAGCCCCCAGGACTACGAGCAGTACTTC
CASSPQDYEQYF
>TRBJ1-2|few|TRBV3-1|NA
TGTGCCAGCAGCCAAATGCAGGGGACGAGCTACACCTTC
CASSQMQGTSYTF
>TRBJ2-4|many|TRBV6-1|TRBD1
TGTGCCAGCACCCCAACGAGACAGGGACCCAAAAACATTCAGTACTTC
CASTPTRQGPKNIQYF
>TRBJ2-1|few|TRBV6-5|NA
TGTGCCAGCAGTTACAGGCTCTCTCCATACAATGAGCAGTTCTTC
CASSYRLSPYNEQFF
>TRBJ1-4|few|TRBV5-1|NA
TGCGCCAGCAGCGCGGAAGGAGGGCGAAAATCCAATGAAAAACTGTTTTTT
CASSAEGGRKSNEKLFF
>TRBJ1-1|NA|TRBV18|NA
TGTGCCAGCTCGCCGGAAGGGAATCTGAACACTGAAGCTTTCTTT
CASSPEGNLNTEAFF
>TRBJ2-5|few|TRBV15|NA
TGTGCCACCAGCGACAGGTCCCGGGACTACCAAGAGACCCAGTACTTC
CATSDRSRDYQETQYF
>TRBJ2-3|NA|TRBV10-1|NA
TGCGCCAGGCAGAGAAGACTCACAGATACGCAGTATTTT
CARQRRLTDTQYF
>TRBJ2-1|NA|TRBV6-5|TRBD2
TGTGCCAGCAGTTATCACCCCCTTCGGGGACTAGCGCCCGCGAAGCAGTTCTTC
CASSYHPLRGLAPAKQFF
>TRBJ1-5|NA|TRBV2|NA
TGTGCCAGCAGTTCCCCCCCTCAGCCCCAGCATTTT
CASSSPPQPQHF
>TRBJ2-7|NA|TRBV10-2|TRBD1
TGCGCCAGCACCCCCGACCCGGGACAGGATTACTACGAGCAGTACTTC
CASTPDPGQDYYEQYF
>TRBJ1-1|NA|TRBV10-2|NA
TGCGCCAGCAGTTTTTACAGGGAGGGGAAAGTGTTGAACACTGAAGCTTTCTTT
CASSFYREGKVLNTEAFF
>TRBJ1-5|NA|TRBV10-3|TRBD1
TGTGCCATCAGTGAGGACAGGGGTGGGAATCAGCCCCAGCATTTT
CAISEDRGGNQPQHF
>TRBJ1-6|many|TRBV6-1|NA
TGTGCCGTAACTACAGGTCCTAATTCACCCCTCCACTTT
CAVTTGPNSPLHF
>TRBJ2-5|NA|TRBV6-4|NA
TGTGCCAGCAGTGACTTACCGTACCAAGAGACCCAGTACTTC
CASSDLPYQETQYF
>TRBJ1-2|NA|TRBV29-1|TRBD1
TGCAGCGTGTGGGACAGGGAGGGTGGCTACACCTTC
CSVWDREGGYTF
>TRBJ2-2|many|TRBV5-1|NA
TGCGCCAGCAGCTTGGCGGGAAACACCGGGGAGCTGTTTTTT
CASSLAGNTGELFF
>TRBJ1-1|few|TRBV20-1|NA
TGCAGTGCTAGGGGGGGGGTAGGCACTGAAGCTTTCTTT
CSARGGVGTEAFF
>TRBJ2-3|once|TRBV4-1|NA
TGCGCCAGCTGCCAAGTTTTTAGTAGCGATCCTGCAGATACGCAGTATTTT
CASCQVFSSDPADTQYF